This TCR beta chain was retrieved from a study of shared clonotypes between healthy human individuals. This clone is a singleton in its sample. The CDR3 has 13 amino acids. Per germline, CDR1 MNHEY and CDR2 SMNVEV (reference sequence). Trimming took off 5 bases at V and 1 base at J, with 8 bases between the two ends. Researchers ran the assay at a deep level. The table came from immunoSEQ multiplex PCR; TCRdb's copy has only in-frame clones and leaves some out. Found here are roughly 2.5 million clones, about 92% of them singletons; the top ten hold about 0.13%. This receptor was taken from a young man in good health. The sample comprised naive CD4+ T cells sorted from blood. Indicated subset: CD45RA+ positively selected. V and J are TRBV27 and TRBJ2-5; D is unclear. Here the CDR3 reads CASSPWAQETQYF. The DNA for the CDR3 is TGTGCCAGCAGTCCATGGGCCCAAGAGACCCAGTACTTC.